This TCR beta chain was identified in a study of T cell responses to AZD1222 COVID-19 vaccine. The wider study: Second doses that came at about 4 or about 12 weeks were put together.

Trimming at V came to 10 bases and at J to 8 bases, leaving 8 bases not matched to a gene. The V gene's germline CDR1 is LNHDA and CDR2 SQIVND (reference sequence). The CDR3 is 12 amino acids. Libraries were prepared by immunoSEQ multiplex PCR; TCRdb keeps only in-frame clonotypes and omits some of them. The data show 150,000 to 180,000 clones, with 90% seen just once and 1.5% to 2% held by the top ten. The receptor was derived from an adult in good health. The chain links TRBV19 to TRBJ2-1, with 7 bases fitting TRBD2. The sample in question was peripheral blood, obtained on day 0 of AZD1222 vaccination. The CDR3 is CANLHGRHEQFF. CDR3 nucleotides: TGTGCCAATCTGCACGGGAGGCATGAGCAGTTCTTC.